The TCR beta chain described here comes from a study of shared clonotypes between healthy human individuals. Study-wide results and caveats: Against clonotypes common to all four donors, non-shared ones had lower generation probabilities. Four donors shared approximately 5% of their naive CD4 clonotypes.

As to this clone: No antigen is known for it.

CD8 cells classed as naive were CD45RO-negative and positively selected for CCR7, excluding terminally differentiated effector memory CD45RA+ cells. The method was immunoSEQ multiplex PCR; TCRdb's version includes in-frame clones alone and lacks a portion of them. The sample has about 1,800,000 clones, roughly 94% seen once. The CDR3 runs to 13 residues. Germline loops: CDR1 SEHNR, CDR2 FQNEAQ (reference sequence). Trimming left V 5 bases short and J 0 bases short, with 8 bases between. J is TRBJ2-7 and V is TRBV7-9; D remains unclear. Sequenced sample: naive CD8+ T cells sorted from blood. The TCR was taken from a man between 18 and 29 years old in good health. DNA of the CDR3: TGTGCCAGCAGCGCCCCAACCTCCTACGAGCAGTACTTC. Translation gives CASSAPTSYEQYF.